This T cell receptor beta chain was captured by sequencing in a study of control samples from healthy donors and cancer patients. Sequenced by immunoSEQ multiplex PCR; TCRdb stores in-frame clones only, minus some. The table records tens of thousands of clones, over 75% of them present only once. V lost 4 bases and J lost 1, with 7 bases in between. This CDR3 region has 13 residues. CDR1 KGHSH and CDR2 LQKENI come from the germline V gene. The V gene is TRBV18, the J gene TRBJ1-1, with unresolved D. The sequencing sample was made of blood. The sequence came from a woman in her late teens or twenties in good health. The CDR3 reads CASSLSANTEAFF. The CDR3 DNA is TGTGCCAGCTCACTCAGCGCGAACACTGAAGCTTTCTTT.